This T cell receptor (beta chain) originates from a study of neoadjuvant nivolumab and ipilimumab in lung cancer. Generated by immunoSEQ multiplex PCR, the TCRdb table keeps only in-frame clones and is missing some. The sample yields about 20,000 clones, around 69% seen once. Sequenced here: tumor tissue, sampled after neoadjuvant nivolumab, alone or with ipilimumab, at or shortly before surgery. This TCR came from an adult with non-small cell lung cancer.

This CDR3 reads CASSLRAVGRVSRRNEQFF. In nucleotides, the CDR3 is TGTGCCAGCAGCTTACGGGCGGTGGGCAGAGTGTCACGTAGAAATGAGCAGTTCTTC. The chain joins TRBV11-1 to TRBJ2-1; D gene unclear. Germline values: CDR1 SGHAT, CDR2 FQDESV (reference sequence). V lost 2 bases to trimming and J lost 7 bases, with 27 bases between them. This CDR3 spans 19 amino acids.